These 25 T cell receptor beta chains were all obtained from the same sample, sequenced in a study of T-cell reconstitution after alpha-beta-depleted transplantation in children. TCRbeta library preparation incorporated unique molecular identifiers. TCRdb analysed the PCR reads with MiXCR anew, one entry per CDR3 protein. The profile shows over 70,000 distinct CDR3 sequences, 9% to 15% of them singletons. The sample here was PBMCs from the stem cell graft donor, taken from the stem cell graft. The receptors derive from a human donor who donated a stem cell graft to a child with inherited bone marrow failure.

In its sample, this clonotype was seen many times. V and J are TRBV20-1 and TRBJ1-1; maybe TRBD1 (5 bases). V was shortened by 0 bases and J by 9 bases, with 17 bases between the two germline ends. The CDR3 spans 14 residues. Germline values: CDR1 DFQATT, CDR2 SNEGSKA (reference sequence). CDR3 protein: CSARDPGGSGKAFF. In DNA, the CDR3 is TGCAGTGCTAGAGATCCGGGGGGGAGCGGAAAAGCTTTCTTT.

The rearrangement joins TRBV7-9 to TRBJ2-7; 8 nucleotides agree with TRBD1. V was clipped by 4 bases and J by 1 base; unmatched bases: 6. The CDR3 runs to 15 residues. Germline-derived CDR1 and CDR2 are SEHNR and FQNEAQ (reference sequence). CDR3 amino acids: CASSSPGQESYEQYF. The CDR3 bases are TGTGCCAGCAGCTCTCCGGGACAGGAGTCCTACGAGCAGTACTTC.

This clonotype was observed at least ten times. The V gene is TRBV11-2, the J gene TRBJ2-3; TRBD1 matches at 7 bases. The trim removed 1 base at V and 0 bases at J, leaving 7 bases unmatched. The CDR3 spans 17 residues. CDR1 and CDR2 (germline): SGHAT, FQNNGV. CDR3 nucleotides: TGTGCCAGCAGCTTAGGGACAGGCCTAGATAGCACAGATACGCAGTATTTT. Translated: CASSLGTGLDSTDTQYF.

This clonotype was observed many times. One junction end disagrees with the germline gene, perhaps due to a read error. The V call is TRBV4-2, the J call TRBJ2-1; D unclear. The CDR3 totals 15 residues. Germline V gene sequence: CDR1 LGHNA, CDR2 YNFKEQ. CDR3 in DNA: TGTGCCAGCAGCCAAGGTCTGCTCCCCTACCATGAGCAGTTCTTC. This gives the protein CASSQGLLPYHEQFF.

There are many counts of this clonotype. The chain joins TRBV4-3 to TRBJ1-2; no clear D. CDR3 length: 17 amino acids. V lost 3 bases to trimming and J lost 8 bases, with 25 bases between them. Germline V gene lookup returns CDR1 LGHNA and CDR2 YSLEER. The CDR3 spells CASSHRPRTRVTRGYTF. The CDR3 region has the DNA TGCGCCAGCAGCCATCGCCCGCGAACTCGGGTCACCCGGGGCTACACCTTC.

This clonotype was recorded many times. CDR3: CASTDKGSSPSSSYNEQFF. DNA of the CDR3: TGTGCCAGCACCGACAAGGGGTCTTCCCCCTCTTCGTCCTACAATGAGCAGTTCTTC. This chain joins TRBV11-1 and TRBJ2-1; possible D gene TRBD1, 5 bases. The length of the CDR3 is 19 residues. Between the trimmed V and J ends, which lost 7 bases and 1 base, there was a span of 26 bases. Germline V lookup: CDR1 SGHAT, CDR2 FQDESV (reference sequence).

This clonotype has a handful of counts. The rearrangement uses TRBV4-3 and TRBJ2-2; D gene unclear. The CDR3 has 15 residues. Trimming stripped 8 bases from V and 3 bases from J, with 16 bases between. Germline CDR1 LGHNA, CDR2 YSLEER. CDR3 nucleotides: TGCGCCAGCCGTCTGGCTGGAATGGACACCGGGGAGCTGTTTTTT. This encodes CASRLAGMDTGELFF.

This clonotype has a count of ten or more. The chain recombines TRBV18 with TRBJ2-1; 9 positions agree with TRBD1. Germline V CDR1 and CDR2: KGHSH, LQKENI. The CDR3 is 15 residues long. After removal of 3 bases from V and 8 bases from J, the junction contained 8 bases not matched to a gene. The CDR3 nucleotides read TGTGCCAGCTCACCCGGGACAGGGTTATTCGATGAGCAGTTCTTC. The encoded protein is CASSPGTGLFDEQFF.

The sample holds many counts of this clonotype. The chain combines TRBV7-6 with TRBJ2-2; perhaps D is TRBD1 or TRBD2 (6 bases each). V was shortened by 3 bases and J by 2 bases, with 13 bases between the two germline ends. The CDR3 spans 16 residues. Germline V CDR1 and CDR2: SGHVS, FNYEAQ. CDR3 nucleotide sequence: TGTGCCAGCAGCTTCGGCCGGGGGCGAAACACCGGGGAGCTGTTTTTT. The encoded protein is CASSFGRGRNTGELFF.

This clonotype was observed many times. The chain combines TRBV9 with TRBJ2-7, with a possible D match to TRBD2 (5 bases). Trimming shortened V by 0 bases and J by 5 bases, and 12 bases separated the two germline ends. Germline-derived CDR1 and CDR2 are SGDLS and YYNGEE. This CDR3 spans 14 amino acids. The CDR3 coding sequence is TGTGCCAGCAGCGTAGACCCGGGAACCCACGAGCAGTACTTC. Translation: CASSVDPGTHEQYF.

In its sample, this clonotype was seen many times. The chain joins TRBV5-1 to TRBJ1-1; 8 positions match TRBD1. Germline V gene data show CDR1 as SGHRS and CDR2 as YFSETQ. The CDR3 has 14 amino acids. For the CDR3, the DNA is TGCTGCAGCTTGTCAGGGGGCGCGAACACTGAAGCTTTCTTT. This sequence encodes CCSLSGGANTEAFF. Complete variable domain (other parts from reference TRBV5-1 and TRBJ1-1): KAGVTQTPRYLIKTRGQQVTLSCSPISGHRSVSWYQQTPGQGLQFLFEYFSETQRNKGNFPGRFSGRQFSNSRSEMNVSTLELGDSALYLCCSLSGGANTEAFFGQGTRLTVV.

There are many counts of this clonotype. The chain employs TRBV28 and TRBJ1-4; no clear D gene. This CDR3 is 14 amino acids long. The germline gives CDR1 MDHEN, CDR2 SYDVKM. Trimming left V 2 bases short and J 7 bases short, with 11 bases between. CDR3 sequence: CASSLGQAFEKLFF. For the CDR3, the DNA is TGTGCCAGCAGTTTAGGGCAGGCTTTTGAAAAACTGTTTTTT.

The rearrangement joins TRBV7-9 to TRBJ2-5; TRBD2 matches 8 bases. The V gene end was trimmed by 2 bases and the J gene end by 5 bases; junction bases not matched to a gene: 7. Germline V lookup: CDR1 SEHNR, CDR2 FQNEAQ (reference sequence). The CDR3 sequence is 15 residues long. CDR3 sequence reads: CASSLQGTRVETQYF. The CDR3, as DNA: TGTGCCAGCAGCTTACAGGGGACTAGAGTGGAGACCCAGTACTTC.

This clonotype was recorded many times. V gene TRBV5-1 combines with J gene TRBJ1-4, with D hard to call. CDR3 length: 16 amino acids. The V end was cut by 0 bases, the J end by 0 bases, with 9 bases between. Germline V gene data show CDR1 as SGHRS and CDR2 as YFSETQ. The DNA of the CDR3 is TGCGCCAGCAGCTTGGCCCAGCCCGCAACTAATGAAAAACTGTTTTTT. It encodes CASSLAQPATNEKLFF.

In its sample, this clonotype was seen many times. The CDR3: CASSPGQIEYEQYF. The CDR3 DNA reads TGTGCCAGCAGCCCCGGACAGATAGAATACGAGCAGTACTTC. V gene TRBV3-1 combines with J gene TRBJ2-7; D might be TRBD1 (6 bases). V was trimmed by 4 bases and J by 4 bases, leaving 14 bases between them. CDR3 size: 14 residues. In germline, CDR1 is LGHDT, CDR2 YNNKEL (reference sequence).

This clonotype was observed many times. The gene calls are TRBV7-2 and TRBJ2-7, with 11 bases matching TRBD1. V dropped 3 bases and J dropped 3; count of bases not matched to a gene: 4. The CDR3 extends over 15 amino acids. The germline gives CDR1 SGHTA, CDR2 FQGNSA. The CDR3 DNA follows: TGTGCCAGCAGCTTCGGGACAGGGGGGGACTACGAGCAGTACTTC. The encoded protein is CASSFGTGGDYEQYF.

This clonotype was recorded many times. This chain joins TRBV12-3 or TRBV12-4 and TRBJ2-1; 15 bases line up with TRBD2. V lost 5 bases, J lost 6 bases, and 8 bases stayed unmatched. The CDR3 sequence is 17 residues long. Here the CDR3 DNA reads TGTGCCAGCAGTCCCTGGACTAGCGGGAGGGCCTTCAATGAGCAGTTCTTC. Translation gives CASSPWTSGRAFNEQFF.

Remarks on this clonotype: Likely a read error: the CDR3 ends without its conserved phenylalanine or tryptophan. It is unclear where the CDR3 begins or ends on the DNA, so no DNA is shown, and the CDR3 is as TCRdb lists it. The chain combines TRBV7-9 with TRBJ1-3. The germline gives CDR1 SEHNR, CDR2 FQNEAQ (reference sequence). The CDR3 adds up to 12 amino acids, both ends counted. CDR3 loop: CASSLDPTAPRE.

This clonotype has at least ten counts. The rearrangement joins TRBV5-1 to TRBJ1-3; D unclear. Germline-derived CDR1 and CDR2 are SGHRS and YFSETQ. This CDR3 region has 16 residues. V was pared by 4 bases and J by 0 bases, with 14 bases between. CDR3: CASSVTWTHSGNTIYF. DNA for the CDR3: TGCGCCAGCAGCGTCACTTGGACGCACTCTGGAAACACCATATATTTT.

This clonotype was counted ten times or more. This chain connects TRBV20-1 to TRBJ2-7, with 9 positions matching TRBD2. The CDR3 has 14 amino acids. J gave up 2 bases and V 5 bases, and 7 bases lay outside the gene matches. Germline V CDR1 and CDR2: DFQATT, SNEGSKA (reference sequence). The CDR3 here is CSAYNRLAAYEQYF. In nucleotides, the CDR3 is TGCAGTGCTTATAATCGACTAGCGGCCTACGAGCAGTACTTC.

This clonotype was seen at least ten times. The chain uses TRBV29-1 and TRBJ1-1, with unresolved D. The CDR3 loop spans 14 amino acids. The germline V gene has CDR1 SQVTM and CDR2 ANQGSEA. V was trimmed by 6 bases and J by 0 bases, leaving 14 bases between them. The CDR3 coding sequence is TGCAGCGTCTTTGGAGACACCATGAACACTGAAGCTTTCTTT. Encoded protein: CSVFGDTMNTEAFF.

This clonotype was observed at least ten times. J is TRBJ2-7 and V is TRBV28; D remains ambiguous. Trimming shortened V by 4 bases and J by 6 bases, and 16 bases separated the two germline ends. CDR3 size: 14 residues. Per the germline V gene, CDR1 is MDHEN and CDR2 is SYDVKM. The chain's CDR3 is CASSSPGWSGEQYF. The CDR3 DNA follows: TGTGCCAGCAGTTCCCCCGGGTGGTCGGGCGAGCAGTACTTC. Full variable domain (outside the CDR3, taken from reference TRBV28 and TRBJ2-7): DVKVTQSSRYLVKRTGEKVFLECVQDMDHENMFWYRQDPGLGLRLIYFSYDVKMKEKGDIPEGYSVSREKKERFSLILESASTNQTSMYLCASSSPGWSGEQYFGPGTRLTVT.

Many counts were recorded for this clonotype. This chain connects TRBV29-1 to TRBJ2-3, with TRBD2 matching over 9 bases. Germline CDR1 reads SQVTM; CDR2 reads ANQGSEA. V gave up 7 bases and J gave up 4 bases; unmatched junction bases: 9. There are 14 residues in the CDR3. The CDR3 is CSARGGGAADTQYF. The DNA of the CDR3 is TGCAGCGCCCGTGGCGGGGGGGCAGCAGATACGCAGTATTTT.

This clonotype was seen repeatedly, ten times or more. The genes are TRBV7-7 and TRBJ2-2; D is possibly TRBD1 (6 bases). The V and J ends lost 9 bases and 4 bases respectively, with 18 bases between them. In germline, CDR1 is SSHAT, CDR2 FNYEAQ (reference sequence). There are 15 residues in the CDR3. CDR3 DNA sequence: TGTGCCAGTAGCCCTGATTGGGGGCGCACCGGGGAGCTGTTTTTT. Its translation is CASSPDWGRTGELFF.

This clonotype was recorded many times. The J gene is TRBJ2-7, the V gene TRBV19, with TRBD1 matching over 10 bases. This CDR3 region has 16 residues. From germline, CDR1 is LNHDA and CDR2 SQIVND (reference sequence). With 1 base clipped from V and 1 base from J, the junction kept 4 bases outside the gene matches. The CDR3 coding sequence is TGTGCCAGTAGTATAGCCCGGGACAGGGGATCCTACGAGCAGTACTTC. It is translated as CASSIARDRGSYEQYF.